This TCR beta chain was identified in a study of CD8 T cells in Susac syndrome. Broader study findings: In Susac syndrome, CD4+ T cell repertoires lacked any clonal expansion.

Reverse transcription used about 0.5 to 1 ug RNA and random hexamers. TCRdb redid the calling of the immunoSEQ multiplex PCR reads with MiXCR, one entry per CDR3 protein. The sample has 150,000 or so distinct CDR3 sequences, 85% to 95% seen once. Comments on this clonotype: Its antigen is unknown.

CDR3 size: 14 residues. Germline V gene data show CDR1 as SQVTM and CDR2 as ANQGSEA. The J segment lost 2 bases and the V segment lost 3 bases, leaving 7 bases of the junction unmatched. The rearrangement joins TRBV29-1 to TRBJ2-7; 7 nucleotides match TRBD2. This receptor was taken from a human donor with Susac syndrome. The specimen sequenced was CD4+ T cells from PBMCs. This chain's CDR3 is CSVEFGRGPYEQYF. The CDR3 region has the DNA TGCAGCGTTGAGTTTGGGAGGGGACCCTACGAGCAGTACTTC.